The clone carrying this T cell receptor (beta chain) was counted many times. What it binds is not known. Germline values: CDR1 SNHLY, CDR2 FYNNEI. Trimming took 5 bases from V and 4 from J; bases not matched to a gene: 8. The CDR3 has 15 residues. The source of the sample is a study of T-cell memory formation after mild COVID-19. General study findings and limits: Pre-infection memory carried some responding clones, suggesting that cross-reactive memory joined. Contracting clones from day 15 to 85 had balanced CD4/CD8; later expanders favoured CD4+. Contracting CD4+ clones were located mainly in CM and EM, and CD8+ clones in EMRA.

Libraries for TCRalpha and TCRbeta carried sample barcodes and unique molecular identifiers via 5'RACE. TCRdb called the 5' RACE reads again in MiXCR, with one record for every CDR3 protein. This repertoire shows under 250,000 distinct CDR3 sequences, approximately 9% found once; its top ten account for roughly a fifth. J is TRBJ2-3 and V is TRBV2, with 8 bases lining up with TRBD2. This clonotype was obtained from a man between 18 and 35 years old who had mild COVID-19 (a few samples of this study predate the infection). Cell type and time point are not known. Sequenced material: PBMCs or a T cell subset sorted from them (not recorded which). This chain's CDR3 is CASSPGTRSSDTQYF. The CDR3 DNA follows: TGTGCCAGCAGTCCCGGGACTAGGTCATCAGATACGCAGTATTTT.